This is a list of T cell receptor beta chains from one sample in a study of blood T cell repertoires in COVID-19. The repertoire was sequenced with immunoSEQ multiplex PCR; TCRdb's copy has only in-frame clones and lacks some. The data show 500,000 or so clones, with about nine tenths seen just once and roughly 0.7% held by the top ten. Sequenced input: PBMCs or T cells enriched from blood (not recorded which). The receptors stem from a young woman who had recovered from COVID-19. Both conserved end residues are part of each CDR3. The order of the fields is clone size, D gene, V gene, J gene, CDR3 protein, CDR3 DNA. A D gene is named only where the DNA matches it firmly. Size values are once, few and many counts, or a class for expanded clones, and some rows have none.

clone_size: NA
d_call: TRBD2
v_call: TRBV10-3
j_call: TRBJ2-2
cdr3_aa: CAIAKRGGGAGTGELFF
cdr3_nt: TGTGCCATCGCCAAACGAGGCGGGGGGGCAGGTACCGGGGAGCTGTTTTTT

clone_size: NA
d_call: NA
v_call: TRBV24-1
j_call: TRBJ2-1
cdr3_aa: CATSDPLEQFF
cdr3_nt: TGTGCCACCAGTGACCCTCTTGAGCAGTTCTTC

clone_size: once
d_call: NA
v_call: TRBV14
j_call: TRBJ1-1
cdr3_aa: CASSLSEGSTEAFF
cdr3_nt: TGTGCCAGCAGCCTCTCGGAGGGATCCACTGAAGCTTTCTTT

clone_size: NA
d_call: NA
v_call: TRBV27
j_call: TRBJ1-6
cdr3_aa: CASSFKGLSNSPLHF
cdr3_nt: TGTGCCAGCAGTTTTAAGGGACTGAGTAATTCACCCCTCCACTTT

clone_size: NA
d_call: NA
v_call: TRBV7-8
j_call: TRBJ1-4
cdr3_aa: CASSLTNWAGTNEKLFF
cdr3_nt: TGTGCCAGCAGCTTAACCAATTGGGCAGGGACTAATGAAAAACTGTTTTTT

clone_size: NA
d_call: NA
v_call: TRBV19
j_call: TRBJ2-2
cdr3_aa: CASSTSGAGELFF
cdr3_nt: TGTGCCAGTAGTACATCAGGGGCCGGGGAGCTGTTTTTT

clone_size: NA
d_call: NA
v_call: TRBV10-1
j_call: TRBJ1-6
cdr3_aa: CASSSRVNSPLHF
cdr3_nt: TGCGCCAGCAGTAGCAGGGTCAATTCACCCCTCCACTTT

clone_size: NA
d_call: TRBD1
v_call: TRBV7-6
j_call: TRBJ1-1
cdr3_aa: CASSLLRQGLTEAFF
cdr3_nt: TGTGCCAGCAGCTTACTCAGACAGGGGCTTACTGAAGCTTTCTTT

clone_size: NA
d_call: TRBD1
v_call: TRBV5-4
j_call: TRBJ1-6
cdr3_aa: CASSREPTGTNSPLHF
cdr3_nt: TGTGCCAGCAGCCGGGAGCCGACAGGGACGAATTCACCCCTCCACTTT

clone_size: NA
d_call: NA
v_call: TRBV2
j_call: TRBJ2-1
cdr3_aa: CASSGSYEQFF
cdr3_nt: TGTGCCAGCAGTGGGAGCTATGAGCAGTTCTTC

clone_size: once
d_call: TRBD1
v_call: TRBV28
j_call: TRBJ2-4
cdr3_aa: CASSSTQGRSAKNIQYF
cdr3_nt: TGTGCCAGCAGCAGCACACAGGGGCGTTCGGCCAAAAACATTCAGTACTTC

clone_size: NA
d_call: TRBD1
v_call: TRBV11-2
j_call: TRBJ1-2
cdr3_aa: CASSQTGAGYGYTF
cdr3_nt: TGTGCCAGCAGCCAAACAGGGGCTGGATATGGCTACACCTTC

clone_size: NA
d_call: TRBD1
v_call: TRBV2
j_call: TRBJ2-5
cdr3_aa: CAREGGQGEETQYF
cdr3_nt: TGTGCCAGGGAGGGGGGACAGGGGGAAGAGACCCAGTACTTC

clone_size: NA
d_call: NA
v_call: TRBV2
j_call: TRBJ2-4
cdr3_aa: CASSVLDSSNIQYF
cdr3_nt: TGTGCCAGCAGTGTGTTAGACAGCTCAAACATTCAGTACTTC

clone_size: NA
d_call: NA
v_call: TRBV15
j_call: TRBJ1-2
cdr3_aa: CATSLRAGDRYGYTF
cdr3_nt: TGTGCCACCAGCCTTAGAGCAGGGGATAGGTATGGCTACACCTTC

clone_size: NA
d_call: NA
v_call: TRBV29-1
j_call: TRBJ2-1
cdr3_aa: CSVDTLLDNEQFF
cdr3_nt: TGCAGCGTAGACACCCTTCTCGACAATGAGCAGTTCTTC

clone_size: many
d_call: TRBD1
v_call: TRBV2
j_call: TRBJ2-3
cdr3_aa: CASSQTGVTDTQYF
cdr3_nt: TGTGCCAGCTCCCAGACAGGGGTCACAGATACGCAGTATTTT

clone_size: NA
d_call: NA
v_call: TRBV19
j_call: TRBJ1-2
cdr3_aa: CASSMAQGRLKGYGYTF
cdr3_nt: TGTGCCAGTAGTATGGCCCAGGGGCGATTAAAGGGCTATGGCTACACCTTC

clone_size: NA
d_call: NA
v_call: TRBV30
j_call: TRBJ1-2
cdr3_aa: CAWSRQAPGGYTF
cdr3_nt: TGTGCCTGGAGTCGACAGGCGCCGGGTGGCTACACCTTC

clone_size: NA
d_call: NA
v_call: TRBV29-1
j_call: TRBJ2-7
cdr3_aa: CSVEEEGGPTYEQYF
cdr3_nt: TGCAGCGTTGAAGAGGAAGGGGGACCCACCTACGAGCAGTACTTC

clone_size: NA
d_call: TRBD2
v_call: TRBV2
j_call: TRBJ2-5
cdr3_aa: CASSDVGGEGQETQYF
cdr3_nt: TGTGCCAGCAGTGATGTTGGAGGGGAGGGCCAAGAGACCCAGTACTTC

clone_size: NA
d_call: TRBD1
v_call: TRBV19
j_call: TRBJ1-5
cdr3_aa: CASSIRGEGQPQHF
cdr3_nt: TGTGCCAGTAGTATCAGGGGGGAAGGTCAGCCCCAGCATTTT

clone_size: NA
d_call: NA
v_call: TRBV19
j_call: TRBJ1-3
cdr3_aa: CASSTLETGHGNTIYF
cdr3_nt: TGTGCCAGTAGTACCCTTGAGACAGGACACGGAAACACCATATATTTT

clone_size: NA
d_call: NA
v_call: TRBV3-1/TRBV3-2
j_call: TRBJ2-3
cdr3_aa: CASTAPEVADTQYF
cdr3_nt: TGTGCCAGCACCGCGCCGGAGGTGGCAGATACGCAGTATTTT

clone_size: NA
d_call: TRBD2
v_call: TRBV27
j_call: TRBJ2-2
cdr3_aa: CASSFRLAGGPGGELFF
cdr3_nt: TGTGCCAGCAGTTTTCGGCTAGCGGGGGGGCCCGGCGGGGAGCTGTTTTTT

clone_size: NA
d_call: NA
v_call: TRBV5-1
j_call: TRBJ1-1
cdr3_aa: CASSLNSWNTEAFF
cdr3_nt: TGCGCCAGCAGCTTGAACTCATGGAACACTGAAGCTTTCTTT

clone_size: NA
d_call: NA
v_call: TRBV11-3
j_call: TRBJ1-1
cdr3_aa: CATGLGAFF
cdr3_nt: TGTGCCACCGGCCTCGGGGCTTTCTTT

clone_size: NA
d_call: NA
v_call: TRBV5-8
j_call: TRBJ2-6
cdr3_aa: CASSSRGDRISGANVLTF
cdr3_nt: TGTGCCAGCAGCTCCCGCGGGGACCGGATCTCTGGGGCCAACGTCCTGACTTTC

clone_size: NA
d_call: NA
v_call: TRBV6-5
j_call: TRBJ2-3
cdr3_aa: CASSRGPDTDTQYF
cdr3_nt: TGTGCCAGCAGTCGAGGGCCCGACACAGATACGCAGTATTTT

clone_size: once
d_call: NA
v_call: TRBV9
j_call: TRBJ1-1
cdr3_aa: CASSVGGQNTEAFF
cdr3_nt: TGTGCCAGCAGCGTGGGAGGACAGAACACTGAAGCTTTCTTT

clone_size: NA
d_call: NA
v_call: TRBV21-1
j_call: TRBJ2-7
cdr3_aa: CASSSPRDSTYEQYF
cdr3_nt: TGTGCCAGCAGCTCACCCCGGGACAGTACCTACGAGCAGTACTTC

clone_size: NA
d_call: NA
v_call: TRBV5-1
j_call: TRBJ2-7
cdr3_aa: CASSLDREDGEQYF
cdr3_nt: TGCGCCAGCAGCTTGGACAGGGAAGATGGCGAGCAGTACTTC

clone_size: NA
d_call: NA
v_call: TRBV27
j_call: TRBJ1-6
cdr3_aa: CASSSRNSPLHF
cdr3_nt: TGTGCCAGCAGTAGTAGAAATTCACCCCTCCACTTT

clone_size: once
d_call: NA
v_call: TRBV19
j_call: TRBJ1-2
cdr3_aa: CASSPQGLNNYGYTF
cdr3_nt: TGTGCCAGTAGTCCTCAGGGGCTTAATAACTATGGCTACACCTTC

clone_size: NA
d_call: TRBD1
v_call: TRBV7-9
j_call: TRBJ1-2
cdr3_aa: CASSWPGQGASGYTF
cdr3_nt: TGTGCCAGCAGCTGGCCGGGACAGGGGGCCAGTGGCTACACCTTC

clone_size: NA
d_call: NA
v_call: TRBV2
j_call: TRBJ1-6
cdr3_aa: CASTINRDGTPLHF
cdr3_nt: TGTGCCAGCACCATCAACAGGGATGGGACACCCCTCCACTTT

clone_size: NA
d_call: NA
v_call: TRBV30
j_call: TRBJ2-2
cdr3_aa: CAWSVSSAGELFF
cdr3_nt: TGTGCCTGGAGTGTATCGTCGGCCGGGGAGCTGTTTTTT

clone_size: once
d_call: NA
v_call: TRBV7-3
j_call: TRBJ2-3
cdr3_aa: CASSLLGGETDTQYF
cdr3_nt: TGTGCCAGCAGCCTCCTCGGCGGGGAGACAGATACGCAGTATTTT

clone_size: NA
d_call: TRBD1
v_call: TRBV4-1
j_call: TRBJ1-2
cdr3_aa: CASSYNDRVDYGYTF
cdr3_nt: TGCGCCAGCAGCTACAACGACAGGGTAGACTATGGCTACACCTTC

clone_size: NA
d_call: NA
v_call: TRBV20-1
j_call: TRBJ2-1
cdr3_aa: CSASVRDEQFF
cdr3_nt: TGCAGTGCTAGTGTGAGGGATGAGCAGTTCTTC

clone_size: NA
d_call: TRBD1
v_call: TRBV24-1
j_call: TRBJ1-1
cdr3_aa: CATSDRDRGVEAFF
cdr3_nt: TGTGCCACCAGTGATCGGGACAGGGGAGTTGAAGCTTTCTTT

clone_size: NA
d_call: TRBD2
v_call: TRBV5-1
j_call: TRBJ2-2
cdr3_aa: CASSLTSGGNTGELFF
cdr3_nt: TGCGCCAGCAGCTTGACTAGCGGGGGGAACACCGGGGAGCTGTTTTTT

clone_size: NA
d_call: TRBD1
v_call: TRBV7-9
j_call: TRBJ2-1
cdr3_aa: CGIITTGVYNEQFF
cdr3_nt: TGTGGGATAATTACGACAGGGGTCTACAATGAGCAGTTCTTC

clone_size: NA
d_call: TRBD1
v_call: TRBV2
j_call: TRBJ2-1
cdr3_aa: CAAASGQTYNEQFF
cdr3_nt: TGTGCGGCAGCGTCGGGACAGACCTACAATGAGCAGTTCTTC

clone_size: NA
d_call: NA
v_call: TRBV11-1
j_call: TRBJ2-7
cdr3_aa: CAIQEGPSYEQYF
cdr3_nt: TGTGCCATCCAGGAGGGACCCTCCTACGAGCAGTACTTC

clone_size: NA
d_call: NA
v_call: TRBV3-1/TRBV3-2
j_call: TRBJ2-3
cdr3_aa: CASSQDRASAGTDTQYF
cdr3_nt: TGTGCCAGCAGCCAAGATCGGGCTAGCGCGGGCACAGATACGCAGTATTTT

clone_size: NA
d_call: NA
v_call: TRBV28
j_call: TRBJ1-6
cdr3_aa: CASSRDWNSPLHF
cdr3_nt: TGTGCCAGCAGCCGGGACTGGAATTCACCCCTCCACTTT

clone_size: NA
d_call: TRBD2
v_call: TRBV7-8
j_call: TRBJ2-2
cdr3_aa: CASSLARGVNTGELFF
cdr3_nt: TGTGCCAGCAGCTTAGCCCGGGGGGTGAACACCGGGGAGCTGTTTTTT

clone_size: NA
d_call: NA
v_call: TRBV30
j_call: TRBJ1-2
cdr3_aa: CAWMRADYGYTF
cdr3_nt: TGTGCCTGGATGAGGGCAGACTATGGCTACACCTTC

clone_size: NA
d_call: TRBD2
v_call: TRBV7-2
j_call: TRBJ2-7
cdr3_aa: CASSFPASGDTSYEQYF
cdr3_nt: TGTGCCAGCAGCTTCCCGGCTAGCGGGGACACTAGCTACGAGCAGTACTTC

clone_size: NA
d_call: NA
v_call: TRBV19
j_call: TRBJ2-5
cdr3_aa: CASSIRQRLFHQETQYF
cdr3_nt: TGTGCCAGTAGTATACGACAGAGACTCTTCCACCAAGAGACCCAGTACTTC

clone_size: NA
d_call: NA
v_call: TRBV30
j_call: TRBJ1-4
cdr3_aa: CAWTLRGNGKLFF
cdr3_nt: TGTGCCTGGACGTTACGGGGGAATGGGAAACTGTTTTTT

clone_size: NA
d_call: TRBD1
v_call: TRBV19
j_call: TRBJ2-7
cdr3_aa: CASTETGSREQYF
cdr3_nt: TGTGCCAGTACCGAGACAGGGAGTCGCGAGCAGTACTTC

clone_size: NA
d_call: NA
v_call: TRBV10-3
j_call: TRBJ1-1
cdr3_aa: CATGGTEAFF
cdr3_nt: TGTGCCACCGGGGGCACTGAAGCTTTCTTT

clone_size: NA
d_call: NA
v_call: TRBV7-9
j_call: TRBJ1-6
cdr3_aa: CASSPGTNSPLHF
cdr3_nt: TGTGCCAGCAGCCCAGGTACCAATTCACCCCTCCACTTT

clone_size: NA
d_call: NA
v_call: TRBV30
j_call: TRBJ2-5
cdr3_aa: CAWSISEGETQYF
cdr3_nt: TGTGCCTGGAGTATCTCTGAGGGTGAGACCCAGTACTTC

clone_size: NA
d_call: NA
v_call: TRBV10-1
j_call: TRBJ1-1
cdr3_aa: CASSSTPLGTEAFF
cdr3_nt: TGCGCCAGCAGCTCGACACCCCTGGGCACTGAAGCTTTCTTT

clone_size: NA
d_call: NA
v_call: TRBV29-1
j_call: TRBJ1-4
cdr3_aa: CSVEDGGSNEKLFF
cdr3_nt: TGCAGCGTTGAAGACGGGGGATCTAATGAAAAACTGTTTTTT

clone_size: NA
d_call: NA
v_call: TRBV19
j_call: TRBJ1-1
cdr3_aa: CASSIAGLGDTEAFF
cdr3_nt: TGTGCCAGTAGTATAGCAGGGTTAGGGGACACTGAAGCTTTCTTT

clone_size: few
d_call: NA
v_call: TRBV18
j_call: TRBJ1-4
cdr3_aa: CASSPRFTDRSTNEKLFF
cdr3_nt: TGTGCCAGCTCACCACGTTTTACCGACAGGTCGACTAATGAAAAACTGTTTTTT